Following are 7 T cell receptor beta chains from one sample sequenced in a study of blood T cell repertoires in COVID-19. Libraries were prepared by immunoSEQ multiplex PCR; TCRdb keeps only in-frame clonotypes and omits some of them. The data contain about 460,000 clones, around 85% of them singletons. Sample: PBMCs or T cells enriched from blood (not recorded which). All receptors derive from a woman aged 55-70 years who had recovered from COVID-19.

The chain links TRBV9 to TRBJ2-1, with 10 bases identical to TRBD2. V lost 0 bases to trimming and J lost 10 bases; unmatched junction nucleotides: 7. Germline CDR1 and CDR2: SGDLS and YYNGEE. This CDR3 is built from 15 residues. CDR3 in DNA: TGTGCCAGCAGCGTAGGGGGTAGCGGGGGGCACGAGCAGTTCTTC. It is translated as CASSVGGSGGHEQFF.

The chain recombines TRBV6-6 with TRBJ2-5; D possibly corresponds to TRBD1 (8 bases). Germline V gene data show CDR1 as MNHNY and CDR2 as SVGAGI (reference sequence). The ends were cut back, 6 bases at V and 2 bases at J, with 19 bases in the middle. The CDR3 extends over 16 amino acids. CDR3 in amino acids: CASSPDREGGQETQYF. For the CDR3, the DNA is TGTGCCAGCAGCCCGGACAGGGAGGGAGGACAAGAGACCCAGTACTTC.

The CDR3 nucleotides read TGTGCCAGTAGTCCCGGATGGGCCGAGCAGTACTTC. Its translation is CASSPGWAEQYF. This chain connects TRBV19 to TRBJ2-7; unclear D gene. This CDR3 comprises 12 residues. Deletions cut 5 bases from V and 6 bases from J, with 11 bases between. Germline V gives CDR1 LNHDA, CDR2 SQIVND (reference sequence).

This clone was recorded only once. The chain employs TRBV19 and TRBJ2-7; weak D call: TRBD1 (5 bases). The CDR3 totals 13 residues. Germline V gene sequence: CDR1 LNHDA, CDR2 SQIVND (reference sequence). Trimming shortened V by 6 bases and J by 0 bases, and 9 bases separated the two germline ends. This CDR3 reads CASSAGISYEQYV. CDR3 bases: TGTGCCAGTAGCGCAGGGATCTCCTACGAGCAGTACGTC.

The CDR3 nucleotides are TGTGCCAGCAGCGGAGGACTAGCGGGGGCCATTCAGTACTTC. Encoded protein: CASSGGLAGAIQYF. This rearrangement joins TRBV2 to TRBJ2-4; 13 bases fit TRBD2. CDR3 size: 14 residues. Trimming took 6 bases from V and 9 from J; bases not matched to a gene: 5. The germline V gene has CDR1 SNHLY and CDR2 FYNNEI. Together with reference TRBV2 and TRBJ2-4, the CDR3 gives the full variable domain: EPEVTQTPSHQVTQMGQEVILRCVPISNHLYFYWYRQILGQKVEFLVSFYNNEISEKSEIFDDQFSVERPDGSNFTLKIRSTKLEDSAMYFCASSGGLAGAIQYFGAGTRLSVL.

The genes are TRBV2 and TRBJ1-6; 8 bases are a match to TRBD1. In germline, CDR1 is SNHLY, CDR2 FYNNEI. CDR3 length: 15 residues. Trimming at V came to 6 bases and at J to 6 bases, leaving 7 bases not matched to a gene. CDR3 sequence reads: CASSPGGTGNSPLHF. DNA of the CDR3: TGTGCCAGCAGCCCAGGGGGGACAGGTAATTCACCCCTCCACTTT.

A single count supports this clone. DNA for the CDR3: TGTGCCAGCAGTTACGGGCGGGGGGCAAACAATGAGCAGTTCTTC. This encodes CASSYGRGANNEQFF. The chain links TRBV6-5 to TRBJ2-1; TRBD2 matches 8 bases. This CDR3 spans 15 amino acids. Trimming at V came to 2 bases and at J to 5 bases, leaving 5 bases not matched to a gene. Germline V CDR1 and CDR2: MNHEY, SVGAGI.